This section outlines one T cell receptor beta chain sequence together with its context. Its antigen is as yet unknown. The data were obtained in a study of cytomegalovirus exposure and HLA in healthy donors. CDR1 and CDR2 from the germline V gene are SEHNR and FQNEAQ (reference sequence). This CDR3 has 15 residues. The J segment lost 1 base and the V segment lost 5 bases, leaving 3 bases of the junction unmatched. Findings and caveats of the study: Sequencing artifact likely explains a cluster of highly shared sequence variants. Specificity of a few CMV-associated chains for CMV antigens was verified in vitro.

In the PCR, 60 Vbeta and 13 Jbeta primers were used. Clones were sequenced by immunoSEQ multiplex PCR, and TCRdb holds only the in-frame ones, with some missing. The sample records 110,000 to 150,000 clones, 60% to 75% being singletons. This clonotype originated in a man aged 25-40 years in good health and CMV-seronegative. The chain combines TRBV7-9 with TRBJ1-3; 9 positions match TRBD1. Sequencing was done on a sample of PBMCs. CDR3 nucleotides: TGTGCCAGCAGCCCACAGGGGGCGTCTGGAAACACCATATATTTT. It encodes CASSPQGASGNTIYF.